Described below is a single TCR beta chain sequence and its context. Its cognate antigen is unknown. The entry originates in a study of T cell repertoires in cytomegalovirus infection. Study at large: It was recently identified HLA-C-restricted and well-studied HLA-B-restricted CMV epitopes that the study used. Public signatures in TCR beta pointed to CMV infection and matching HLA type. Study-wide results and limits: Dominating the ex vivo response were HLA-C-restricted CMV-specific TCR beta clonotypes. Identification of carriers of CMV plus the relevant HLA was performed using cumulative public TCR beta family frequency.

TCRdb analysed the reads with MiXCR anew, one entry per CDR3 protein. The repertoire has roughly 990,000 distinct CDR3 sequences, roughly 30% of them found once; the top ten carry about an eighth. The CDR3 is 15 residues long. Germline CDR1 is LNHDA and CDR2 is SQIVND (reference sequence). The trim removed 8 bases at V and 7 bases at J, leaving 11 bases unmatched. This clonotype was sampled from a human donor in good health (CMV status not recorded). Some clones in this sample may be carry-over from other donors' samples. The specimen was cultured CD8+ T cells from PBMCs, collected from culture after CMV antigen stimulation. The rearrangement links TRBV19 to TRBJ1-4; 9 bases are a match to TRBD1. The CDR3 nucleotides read TGTGCCAGTCGGACGCTCGGGACAGGGAGTGAAAAACTGTTTTTT. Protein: CASRTLGTGSEKLFF.